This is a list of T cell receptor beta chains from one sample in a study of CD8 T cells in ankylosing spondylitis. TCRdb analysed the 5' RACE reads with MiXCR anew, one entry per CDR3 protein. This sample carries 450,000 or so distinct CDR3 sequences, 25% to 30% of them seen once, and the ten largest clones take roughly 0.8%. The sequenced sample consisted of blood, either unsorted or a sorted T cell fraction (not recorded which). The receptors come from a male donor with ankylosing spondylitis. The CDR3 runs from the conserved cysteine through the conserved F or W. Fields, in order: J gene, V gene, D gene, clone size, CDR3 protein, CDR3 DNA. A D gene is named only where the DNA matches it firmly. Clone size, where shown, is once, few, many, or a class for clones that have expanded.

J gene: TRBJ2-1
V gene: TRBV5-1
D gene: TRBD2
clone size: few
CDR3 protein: CASSPGTSGWNEQFF
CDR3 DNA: TGCGCCAGCAGCCCCGGGACTAGCGGGTGGAATGAGCAGTTCTTC

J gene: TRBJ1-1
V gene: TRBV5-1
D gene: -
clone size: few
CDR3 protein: CASRDRGSNTEAFF
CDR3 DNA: TGCGCCAGCAGGGATCGGGGCTCGAACACTGAAGCTTTCTTT

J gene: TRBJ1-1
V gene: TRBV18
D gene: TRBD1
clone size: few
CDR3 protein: CASSPRGQGDTEAFF
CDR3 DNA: TGTGCCAGCTCACCACGGGGACAGGGTGACACTGAAGCTTTCTTT

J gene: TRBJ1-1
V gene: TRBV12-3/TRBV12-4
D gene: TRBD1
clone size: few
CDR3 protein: CASSFSGTGSTEAFF
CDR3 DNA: TGTGCCAGCAGTTTCTCCGGGACAGGGAGTACTGAAGCTTTCTTT

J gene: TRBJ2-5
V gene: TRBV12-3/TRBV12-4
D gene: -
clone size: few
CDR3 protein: CASSFYSQETQYF
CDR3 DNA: TGTGCCAGCAGTTTTTACAGCCAAGAGACCCAGTACTTC

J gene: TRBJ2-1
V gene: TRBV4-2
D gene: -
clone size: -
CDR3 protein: CASSSRPMGSYNEQFF
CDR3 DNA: TGTGCCAGCAGCTCCCGACCGATGGGCTCCTACAATGAGCAGTTCTTC

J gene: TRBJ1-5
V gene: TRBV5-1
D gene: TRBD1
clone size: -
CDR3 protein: CASSPDRADQPQHF
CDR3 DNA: TGCGCCAGCAGCCCGGACAGGGCCGATCAGCCCCAGCATTTT

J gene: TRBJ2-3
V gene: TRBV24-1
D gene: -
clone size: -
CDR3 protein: CATFDLDTQYF
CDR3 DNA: TGTGCCACCTTCGACTTGGATACGCAGTATTTT

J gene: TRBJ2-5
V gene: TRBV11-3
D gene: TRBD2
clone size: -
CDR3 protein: CASSSTSGRGETQYF
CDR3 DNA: TGTGCCAGCAGCTCGACTAGCGGGAGAGGAGAGACCCAGTACTTC

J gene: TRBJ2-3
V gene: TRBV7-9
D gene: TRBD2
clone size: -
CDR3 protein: CASSFLLAGPGPDTQYF
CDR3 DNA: TGTGCCAGCAGCTTCCTACTAGCGGGCCCCGGACCAGATACGCAGTATTTT

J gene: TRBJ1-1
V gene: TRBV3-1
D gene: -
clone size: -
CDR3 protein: CASSQPGTFETEAFF
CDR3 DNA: TGTGCCAGCAGCCAGCCCGGGACGTTCGAGACTGAAGCTTTCTTT

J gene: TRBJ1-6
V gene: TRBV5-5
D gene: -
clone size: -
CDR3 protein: CASSLLGGSSPLHF
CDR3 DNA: TGTGCCAGCAGCTTGCTGGGGGGTAGTTCACCCCTCCACTTT

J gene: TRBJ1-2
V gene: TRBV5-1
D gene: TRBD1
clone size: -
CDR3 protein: CASSFETGGDGYTF
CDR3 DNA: TGCGCCAGCAGCTTCGAGACAGGGGGCGATGGCTACACCTTC

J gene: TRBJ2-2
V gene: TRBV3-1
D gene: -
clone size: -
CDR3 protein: CASSQVPFFNTGELFF
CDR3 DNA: TGTGCCAGCAGCCAAGTGCCCTTCTTTAACACCGGGGAGCTGTTTTTT

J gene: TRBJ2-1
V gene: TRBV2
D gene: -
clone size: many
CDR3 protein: CASSQGSYNEQFF
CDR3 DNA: TGTGCCAGCAGCCAGGGTTCCTACAATGAGCAGTTCTTC

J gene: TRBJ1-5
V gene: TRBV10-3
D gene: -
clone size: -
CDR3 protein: CAISESTAGVSGPQHF
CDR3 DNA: TGTGCCATCAGTGAGTCGACAGCAGGGGTGAGTGGACCCCAGCATTTT

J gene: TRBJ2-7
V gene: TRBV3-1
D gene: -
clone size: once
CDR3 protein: CASSQESQSSSYEQYF
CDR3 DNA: TGTGCCAGCAGCCAAGAAAGCCAGTCAAGCTCCTACGAGCAGTACTTC

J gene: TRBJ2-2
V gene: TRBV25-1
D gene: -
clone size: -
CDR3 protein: CASSARTAGTGELFF
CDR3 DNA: TGTGCCAGCAGTGCCAGGACAGCAGGGACCGGGGAGCTGTTTTTT

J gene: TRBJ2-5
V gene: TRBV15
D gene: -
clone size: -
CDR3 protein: CATSRDPGASETQYF
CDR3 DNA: TGTGCCACCAGCAGAGACCCCGGGGCTTCGGAGACCCAGTACTTC

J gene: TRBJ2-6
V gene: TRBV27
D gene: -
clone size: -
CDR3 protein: CASSSWGAPFSGANVLTF
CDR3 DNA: TGTGCCAGCAGTTCTTGGGGGGCCCCCTTCTCTGGGGCCAACGTCCTGACTTTC

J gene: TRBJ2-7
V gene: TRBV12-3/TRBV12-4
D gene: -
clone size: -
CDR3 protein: CASSLARGQYEQYF
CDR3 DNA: TGTGCCAGCAGTTTAGCCCGGGGCCAATACGAGCAGTACTTC

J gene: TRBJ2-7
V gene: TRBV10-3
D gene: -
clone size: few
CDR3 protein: CAISDATGTPYEQYF
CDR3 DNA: TGTGCCATCAGTGATGCTACCGGGACCCCCTACGAGCAGTACTTC

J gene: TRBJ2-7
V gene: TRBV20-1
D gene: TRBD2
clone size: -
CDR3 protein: CSAPQLAGVGEQYF
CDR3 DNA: TGCAGTGCCCCCCAGCTAGCGGGAGTCGGAGAGCAGTACTTC

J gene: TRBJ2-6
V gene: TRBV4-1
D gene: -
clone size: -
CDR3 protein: CASSNNCGANVLTF
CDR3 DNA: TGCGCCAGCAGTAACAATTGTGGGGCCAACGTCCTGACTTTC